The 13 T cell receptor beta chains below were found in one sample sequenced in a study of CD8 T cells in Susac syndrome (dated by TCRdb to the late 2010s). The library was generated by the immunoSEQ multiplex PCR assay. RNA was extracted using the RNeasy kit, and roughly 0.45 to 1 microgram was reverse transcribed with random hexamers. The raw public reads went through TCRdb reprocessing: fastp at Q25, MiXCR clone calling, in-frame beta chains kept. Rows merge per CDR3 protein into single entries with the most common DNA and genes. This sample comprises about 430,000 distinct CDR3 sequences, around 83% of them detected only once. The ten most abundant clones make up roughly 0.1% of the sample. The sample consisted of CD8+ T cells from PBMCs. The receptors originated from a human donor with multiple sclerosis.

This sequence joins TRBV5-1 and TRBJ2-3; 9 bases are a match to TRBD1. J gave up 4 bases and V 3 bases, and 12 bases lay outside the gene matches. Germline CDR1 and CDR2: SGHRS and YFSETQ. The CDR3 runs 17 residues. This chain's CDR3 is CASSSNVHGTGPDTQYF. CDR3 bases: TGCGCCAGCAGCTCGAATGTCCACGGGACAGGGCCAGATACGCAGTATTTT.

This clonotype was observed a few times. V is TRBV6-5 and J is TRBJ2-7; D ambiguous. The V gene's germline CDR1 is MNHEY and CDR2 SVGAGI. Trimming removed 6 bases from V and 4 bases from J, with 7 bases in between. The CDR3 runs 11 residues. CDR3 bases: TGTGCCAGCAGGTCCAATTACGAGCAGTACTTC. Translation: CASRSNYEQYF.

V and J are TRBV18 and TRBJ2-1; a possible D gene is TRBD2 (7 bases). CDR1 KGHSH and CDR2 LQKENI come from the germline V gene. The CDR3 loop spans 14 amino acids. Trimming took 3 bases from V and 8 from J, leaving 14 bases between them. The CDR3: CASSPRGGAYEQFF. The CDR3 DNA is TGTGCCAGCTCACCCAGAGGGGGGGCCTATGAGCAGTTCTTC.

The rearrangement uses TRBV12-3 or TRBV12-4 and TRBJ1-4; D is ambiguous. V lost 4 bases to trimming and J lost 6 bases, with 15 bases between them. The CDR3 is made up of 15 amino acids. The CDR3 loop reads CASSSYRDRDEKLFF. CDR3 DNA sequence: TGTGCCAGCAGTTCCTACCGGGATAGGGATGAAAAACTGTTTTTT.

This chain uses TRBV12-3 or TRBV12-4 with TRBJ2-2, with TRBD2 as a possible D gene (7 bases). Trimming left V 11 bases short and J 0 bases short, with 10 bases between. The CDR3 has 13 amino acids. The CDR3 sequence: CAGGASNTGELFF. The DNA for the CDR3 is TGTGCCGGGGGGGCGTCGAACACCGGGGAGCTGTTTTTT.

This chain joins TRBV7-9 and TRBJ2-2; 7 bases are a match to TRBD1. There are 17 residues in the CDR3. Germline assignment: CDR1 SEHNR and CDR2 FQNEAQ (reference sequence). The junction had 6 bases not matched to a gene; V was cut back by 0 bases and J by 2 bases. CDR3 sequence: CASSLALGTENTGELFF. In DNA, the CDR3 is TGTGCCAGCAGCTTAGCGCTTGGGACAGAAAACACCGGGGAGCTGTTTTTT. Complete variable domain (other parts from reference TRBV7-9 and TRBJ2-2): DTGVSQNPRHKITKRGQNVTFRCDPISEHNRLYWYRQTLGQGPEFLTYFQNEAQLEKSRLLSDRFSAERPKGSFSTLEIQRTEQGDSAMYLCASSLALGTENTGELFFGEGSRLTVL.

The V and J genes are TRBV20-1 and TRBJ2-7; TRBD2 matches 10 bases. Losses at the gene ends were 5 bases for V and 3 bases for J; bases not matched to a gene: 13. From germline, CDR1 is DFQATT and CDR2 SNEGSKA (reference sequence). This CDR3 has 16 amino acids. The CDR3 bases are TGCAGTGCTCCCCTCGGGGAAGCGGGAGGGTACTACGAGCAGTACTTC. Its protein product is CSAPLGEAGGYYEQYF.

The CDR3 protein is CASSRSDGGAAEAFF. The CDR3, as DNA: TGTGCCAGCAGTAGATCCGACGGAGGGGCCGCTGAAGCTTTCTTT. The V gene is TRBV6-5, the J gene TRBJ1-1; perhaps TRBD1 as D (5 bases). Germline V lookup: CDR1 MNHEY, CDR2 SVGAGI. Between the trimmed V and J ends, which lost 5 bases and 6 bases, there was a span of 19 bases. The CDR3 totals 15 residues.

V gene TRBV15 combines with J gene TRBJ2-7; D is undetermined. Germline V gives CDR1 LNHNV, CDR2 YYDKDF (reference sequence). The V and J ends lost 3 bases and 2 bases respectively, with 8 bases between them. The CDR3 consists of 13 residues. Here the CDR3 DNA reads TGTGCCACCAGCAGGCCTTCTACCTACGAGCAGTACTTC. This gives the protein CATSRPSTYEQYF.

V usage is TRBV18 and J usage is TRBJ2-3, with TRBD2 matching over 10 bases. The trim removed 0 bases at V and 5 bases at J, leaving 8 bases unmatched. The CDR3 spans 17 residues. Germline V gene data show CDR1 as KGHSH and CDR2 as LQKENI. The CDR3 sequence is CASSPPLQREGGDTQYF. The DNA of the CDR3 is TGTGCCAGCTCACCACCACTCCAGCGGGAGGGGGGAGATACGCAGTATTTT.

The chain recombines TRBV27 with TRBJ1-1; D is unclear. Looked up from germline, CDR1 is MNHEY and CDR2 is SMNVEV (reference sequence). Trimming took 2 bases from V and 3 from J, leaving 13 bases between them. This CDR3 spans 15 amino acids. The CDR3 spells CASSLHGGGYTEAFF. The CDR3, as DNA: TGTGCCAGCAGTTTACACGGAGGTGGATACACTGAAGCTTTCTTT.

CDR3 DNA sequence: TGTGCCAGCCGGGAACGAGAAGACGGCACTGAAGCTTTCTTT. This codes for CASREREDGTEAFF. The V and J genes are TRBV18 and TRBJ1-1; D gene ambiguous. The CDR3 runs 14 residues. V was trimmed by 8 bases and J by 4 bases, leaving 17 bases between them. CDR1 and CDR2 from the germline V gene are KGHSH and LQKENI.

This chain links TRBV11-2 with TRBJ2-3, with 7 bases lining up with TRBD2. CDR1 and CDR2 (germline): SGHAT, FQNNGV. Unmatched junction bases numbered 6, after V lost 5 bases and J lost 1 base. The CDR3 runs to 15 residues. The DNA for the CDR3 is TGTGCCAGCAGCCTAGGGACTATCGGCACAGATACGCAGTATTTT. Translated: CASSLGTIGTDTQYF.